Detailed here is one T cell receptor (beta chain). The antigen is not known. V lost 5 bases to trimming and J lost 3 bases; unmatched junction nucleotides: 4. This CDR3 comprises 13 residues. CDR1 is SEHNR, CDR2 FQNEAQ, per germline (reference sequence). Time point meaning: week 11, during vaccination. The content of each vaccine dose was 300 ug of mutant IDH1 20-mer peptide, and topical imiquimod accompanied it. Each astrocytoma in the donors was new, WHO grade 3 or 4, IDH1-mutant and ATRX-lost. Here immunoSEQ multiplex PCR was the method, and the copy in TCRdb shows in-frame clones only, minus some. The table has 35,000 or so clones, under 90% seen once. The entry originates in a study of a mutant IDH1 vaccine in newly diagnosed glioma. For the study at large: The study started vaccination 4-6 weeks after radiotherapy alone, or with temozolomide cycles.

The chain recombines TRBV7-9 with TRBJ2-7; 7 bases fit TRBD2. This clonotype was obtained from a woman in her 30s with glioma. Some clones in this sample may be carry-over from other donors' samples. The sample here was peripheral blood mononuclear cells (PBMCs), taken from a glioma patient whose treatment included an IDH1 peptide vaccine. The CDR3 DNA follows: TGTGCCAGCAGCCCCACTAGCGACTACGAGCAGTACTTC. Its protein is CASSPTSDYEQYF. The whole variable domain, filled in from reference TRBV7-9 and TRBJ2-7, reads DTGVSQNPRHKITKRGQNVTFRCDPISEHNRLYWYRQTLGQGPEFLTYFQNEAQLEKSRLLSDRFSAERPKGSFSTLEIQRTEQGDSAMYLCASSPTSDYEQYFGPGTRLTVT.